This TCR beta chain was recovered during a study of cytomegalovirus exposure and HLA in healthy donors. The PCR made use of 60 Vbeta and 13 Jbeta primers. The assay was immunoSEQ multiplex PCR, and TCRdb's table has in-frame clones only and misses some. The profile shows roughly 100,000 clones, around 80% of them singletons. From germline, CDR1 is SGDLS and CDR2 YYNGEE. J lost 4 bases, V lost 4 bases, and 4 bases had no gene match. This CDR3 contains 13 residues. The sequenced material came from PBMCs. The chain employs TRBV9 and TRBJ1-1, with 7 positions matching TRBD1. The source is a male donor in good health and CMV-seronegative. Written as DNA, the CDR3 is TGTGCCAGCAGCACTCAGGGGGGCACTGAAGCTTTCTTT. Translation gives CASSTQGGTEAFF.